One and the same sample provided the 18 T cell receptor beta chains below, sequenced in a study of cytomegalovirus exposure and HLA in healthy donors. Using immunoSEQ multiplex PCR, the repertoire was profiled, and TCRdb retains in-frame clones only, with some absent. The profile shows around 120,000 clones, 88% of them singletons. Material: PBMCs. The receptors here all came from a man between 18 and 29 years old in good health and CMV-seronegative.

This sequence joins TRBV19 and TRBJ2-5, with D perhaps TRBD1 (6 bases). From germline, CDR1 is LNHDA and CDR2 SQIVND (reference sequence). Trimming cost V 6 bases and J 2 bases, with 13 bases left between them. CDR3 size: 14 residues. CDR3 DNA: TGTGCCAGTAGCCTCGACAGGATACAAGAGACCCAGTACTTC. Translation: CASSLDRIQETQYF.

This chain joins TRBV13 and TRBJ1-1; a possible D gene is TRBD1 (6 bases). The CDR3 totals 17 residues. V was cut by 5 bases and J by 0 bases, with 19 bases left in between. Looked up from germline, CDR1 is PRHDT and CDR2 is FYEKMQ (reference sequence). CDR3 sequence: CASSNTMDSLMNTEAFF. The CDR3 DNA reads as TGTGCCAGCAGCAACACGATGGACAGTCTCATGAACACTGAAGCTTTCTTT.

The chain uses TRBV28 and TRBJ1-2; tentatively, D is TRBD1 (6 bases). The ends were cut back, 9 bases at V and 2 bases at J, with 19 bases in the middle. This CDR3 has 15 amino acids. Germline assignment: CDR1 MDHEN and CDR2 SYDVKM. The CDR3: CASISPQRGNYGYTF. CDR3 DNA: TGTGCCAGTATCTCCCCCCAAAGGGGGAACTATGGCTACACCTTC.

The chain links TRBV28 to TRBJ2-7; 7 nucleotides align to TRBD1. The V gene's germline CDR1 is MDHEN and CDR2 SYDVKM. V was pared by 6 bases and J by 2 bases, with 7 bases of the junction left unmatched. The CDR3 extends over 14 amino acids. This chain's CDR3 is CASRIGQETYEQYF. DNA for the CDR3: TGTGCCAGCAGGATAGGACAGGAGACCTACGAGCAGTACTTC.

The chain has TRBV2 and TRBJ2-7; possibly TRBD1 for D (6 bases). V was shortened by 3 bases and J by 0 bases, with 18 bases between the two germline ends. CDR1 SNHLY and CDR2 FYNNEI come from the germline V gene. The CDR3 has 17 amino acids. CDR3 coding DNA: TGTGCCAGCAGTGACTCCAGGGGCCAGCAGAACTCCTACGAGCAGTACTTC. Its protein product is CASSDSRGQQNSYEQYF.

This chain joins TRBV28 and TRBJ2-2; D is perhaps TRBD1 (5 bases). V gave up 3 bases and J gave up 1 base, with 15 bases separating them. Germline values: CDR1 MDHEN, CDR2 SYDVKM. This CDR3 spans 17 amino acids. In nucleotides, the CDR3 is TGTGCCAGCAGTTTTTTGCAGGGCAGACAGAACACCGGGGAGCTGTTTTTT. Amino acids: CASSFLQGRQNTGELFF.

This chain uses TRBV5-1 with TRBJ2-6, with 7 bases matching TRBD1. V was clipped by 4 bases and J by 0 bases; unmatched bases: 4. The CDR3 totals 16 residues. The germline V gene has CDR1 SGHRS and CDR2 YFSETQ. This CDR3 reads CASSGWDSSGANVLTF. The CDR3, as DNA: TGCGCCAGCAGCGGATGGGACAGCTCTGGGGCCAACGTCCTGACTTTC.

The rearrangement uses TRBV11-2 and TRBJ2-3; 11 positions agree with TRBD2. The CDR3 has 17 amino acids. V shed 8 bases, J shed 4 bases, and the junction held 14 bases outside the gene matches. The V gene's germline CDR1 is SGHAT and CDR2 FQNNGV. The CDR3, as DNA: TGTGCCAGCCGCCGATTCCTAGCGGGAGGTGATGCAGATACGCAGTATTTT. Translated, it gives CASRRFLAGGDADTQYF.

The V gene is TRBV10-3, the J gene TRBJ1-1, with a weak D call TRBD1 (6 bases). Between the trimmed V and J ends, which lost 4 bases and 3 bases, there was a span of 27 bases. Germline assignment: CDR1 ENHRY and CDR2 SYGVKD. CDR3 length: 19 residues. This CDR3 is CAISGMVAGAAADYTEAFF. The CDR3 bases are TGTGCCATCAGTGGTATGGTGGCGGGGGCCGCAGCGGATTACACTGAAGCTTTCTTT.

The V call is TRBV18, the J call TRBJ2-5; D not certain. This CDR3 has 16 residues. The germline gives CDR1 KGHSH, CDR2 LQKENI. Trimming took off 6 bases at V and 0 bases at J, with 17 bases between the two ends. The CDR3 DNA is TGTGCCAGCTCCCCTTTCACGCGTGACAACCAAGAGACCCAGTACTTC. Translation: CASSPFTRDNQETQYF. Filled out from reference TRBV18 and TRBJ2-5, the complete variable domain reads NAGVMQNPRHLVRRRGQEARLRCSPMKGHSHVYWYRQLPEEGLKFMVYLQKENIIDESGMPKERFSAEFPKEGPSILRIQQVVRGDSAAYFCASSPFTRDNQETQYFGPGTRLLVL.

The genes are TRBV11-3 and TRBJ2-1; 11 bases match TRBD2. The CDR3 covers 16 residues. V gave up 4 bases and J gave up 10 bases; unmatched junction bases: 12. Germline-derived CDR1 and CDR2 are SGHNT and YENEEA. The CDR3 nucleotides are TGTGCCAGCAGCTGGTCTAGCGGGAGGAGTAATGAAGAGCAGTTCTTC. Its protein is CASSWSSGRSNEEQFF.

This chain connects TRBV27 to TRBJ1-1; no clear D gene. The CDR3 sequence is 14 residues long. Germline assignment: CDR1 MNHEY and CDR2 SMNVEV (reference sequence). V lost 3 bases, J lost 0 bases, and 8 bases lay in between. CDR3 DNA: TGTGCCAGCAGTTTCTCTGCTATGAACACTGAAGCTTTCTTT. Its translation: CASSFSAMNTEAFF.

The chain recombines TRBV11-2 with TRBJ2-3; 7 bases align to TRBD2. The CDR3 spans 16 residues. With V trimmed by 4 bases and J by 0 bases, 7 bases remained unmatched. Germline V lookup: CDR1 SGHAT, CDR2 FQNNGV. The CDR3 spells CASSSTAGLSTDTQYF. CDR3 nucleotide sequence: TGTGCCAGCAGCTCAACAGCGGGGCTTAGCACAGATACGCAGTATTTT.

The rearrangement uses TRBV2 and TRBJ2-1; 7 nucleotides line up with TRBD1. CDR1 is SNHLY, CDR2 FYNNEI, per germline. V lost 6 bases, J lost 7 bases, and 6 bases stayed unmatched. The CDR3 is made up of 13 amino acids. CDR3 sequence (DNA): TGTGCCAGCAGAACTACAGGGGTTAATGAGCAGTTCTTC. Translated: CASRTTGVNEQFF.

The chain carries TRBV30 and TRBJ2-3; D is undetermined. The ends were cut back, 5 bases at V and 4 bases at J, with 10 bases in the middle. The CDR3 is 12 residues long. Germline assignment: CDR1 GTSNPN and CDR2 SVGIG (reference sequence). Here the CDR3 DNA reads TGTGCCTGGGGGCTCGAACCAGATACGCAGTATTTT. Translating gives CAWGLEPDTQYF. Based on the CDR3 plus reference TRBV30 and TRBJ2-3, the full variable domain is SQTIHQWPATLVQPVGSPLSLECTVEGTSNPNLYWYRQAAGRGLQLLFYSVGIGQISSEVPQNLSASRPQDRQFILSSKKLLLSDSGFYLCAWGLEPDTQYFGPGTRLTVL.

The CDR3 DNA reads as TGTGCCAGCATCACCGGGACAGGGGCATCGGGGACTGAAGCTTTCTTT. Translation gives CASITGTGASGTEAFF. The chain is built from TRBV28 and TRBJ1-1; TRBD1 aligns across 10 bases. The CDR3 totals 16 residues. Germline V gives CDR1 MDHEN, CDR2 SYDVKM. After removal of 7 bases from V and 5 bases from J, the junction contained 13 bases not matched to a gene.

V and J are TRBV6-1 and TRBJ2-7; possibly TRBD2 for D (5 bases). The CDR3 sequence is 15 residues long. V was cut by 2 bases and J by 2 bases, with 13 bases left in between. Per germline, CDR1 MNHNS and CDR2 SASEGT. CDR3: CASSEYERGTYEQYF. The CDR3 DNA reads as TGTGCCAGCAGTGAATATGAGCGAGGGACCTACGAGCAGTACTTC.

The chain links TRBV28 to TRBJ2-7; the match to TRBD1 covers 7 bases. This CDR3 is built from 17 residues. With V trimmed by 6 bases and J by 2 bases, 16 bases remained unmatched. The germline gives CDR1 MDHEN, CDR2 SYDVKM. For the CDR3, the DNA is TGTGCCAGCAGCTCCCTCTTCCGGGACAGTGCCACCTACGAGCAGTACTTC. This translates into CASSSLFRDSATYEQYF.